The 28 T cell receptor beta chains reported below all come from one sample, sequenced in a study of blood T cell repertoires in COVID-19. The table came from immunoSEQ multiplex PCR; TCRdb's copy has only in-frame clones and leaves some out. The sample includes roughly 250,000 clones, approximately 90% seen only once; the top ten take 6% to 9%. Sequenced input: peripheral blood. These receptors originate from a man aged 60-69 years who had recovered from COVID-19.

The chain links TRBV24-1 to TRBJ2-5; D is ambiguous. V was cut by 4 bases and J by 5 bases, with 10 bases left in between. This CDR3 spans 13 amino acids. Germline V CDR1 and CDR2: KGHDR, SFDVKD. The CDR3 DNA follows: TGTGCCACCAGTGACCCCCCTCGGGAGACCCAGTACTTC. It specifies CATSDPPRETQYF.

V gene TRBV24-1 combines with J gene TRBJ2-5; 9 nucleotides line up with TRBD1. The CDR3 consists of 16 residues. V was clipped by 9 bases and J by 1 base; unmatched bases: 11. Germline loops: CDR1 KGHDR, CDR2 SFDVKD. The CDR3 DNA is TGTGCCACCGCAGACAGGGGGACGACTGTCCAAGAGACCCAGTACTTC. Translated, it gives CATADRGTTVQETQYF.

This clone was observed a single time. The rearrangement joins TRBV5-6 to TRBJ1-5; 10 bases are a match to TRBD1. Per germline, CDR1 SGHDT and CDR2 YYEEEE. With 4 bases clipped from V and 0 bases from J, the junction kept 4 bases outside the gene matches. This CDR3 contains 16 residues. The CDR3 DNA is TGTGCCAGCAGCGCCGGGACAGGGGATAGCAATCAGCCCCAGCATTTT. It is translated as CASSAGTGDSNQPQHF.

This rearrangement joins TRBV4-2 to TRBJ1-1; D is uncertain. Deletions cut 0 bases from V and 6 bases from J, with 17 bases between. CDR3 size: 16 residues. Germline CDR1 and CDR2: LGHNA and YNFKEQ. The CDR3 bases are TGTGCCAGCAGCCAAGAGGGTTCAGGACTCGCGTCTGAAGCTTTCTTT. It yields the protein CASSQEGSGLASEAFF.

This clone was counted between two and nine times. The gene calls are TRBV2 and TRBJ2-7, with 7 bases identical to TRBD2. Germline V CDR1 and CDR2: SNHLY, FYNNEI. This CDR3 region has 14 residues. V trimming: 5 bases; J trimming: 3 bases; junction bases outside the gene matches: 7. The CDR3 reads CASSSDPGGYEQYV. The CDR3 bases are TGTGCCAGCAGTTCGGACCCGGGGGGCTACGAGCAGTACGTC.

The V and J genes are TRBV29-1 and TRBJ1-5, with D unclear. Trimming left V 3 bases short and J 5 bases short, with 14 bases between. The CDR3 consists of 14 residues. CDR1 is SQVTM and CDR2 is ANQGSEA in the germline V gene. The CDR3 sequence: CSVEGSSPDQPQHF. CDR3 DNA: TGCAGCGTTGAGGGCAGCTCTCCTGATCAGCCCCAGCATTTT.

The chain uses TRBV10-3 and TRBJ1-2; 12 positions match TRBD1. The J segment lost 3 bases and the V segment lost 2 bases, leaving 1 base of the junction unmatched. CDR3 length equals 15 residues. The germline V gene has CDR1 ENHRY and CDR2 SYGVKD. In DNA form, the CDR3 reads TGTGCCATCAGTGAGGGGGACAGGGGGCACTATGGCTACACCTTC. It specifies CAISEGDRGHYGYTF.

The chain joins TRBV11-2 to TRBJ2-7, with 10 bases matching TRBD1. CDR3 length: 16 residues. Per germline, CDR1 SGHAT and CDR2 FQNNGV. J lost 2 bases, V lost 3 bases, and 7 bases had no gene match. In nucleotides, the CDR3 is TGTGCCAGCAGCTTTACCGGGACAGGGGTGCCCTACGAGCAGTACGTC. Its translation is CASSFTGTGVPYEQYV.

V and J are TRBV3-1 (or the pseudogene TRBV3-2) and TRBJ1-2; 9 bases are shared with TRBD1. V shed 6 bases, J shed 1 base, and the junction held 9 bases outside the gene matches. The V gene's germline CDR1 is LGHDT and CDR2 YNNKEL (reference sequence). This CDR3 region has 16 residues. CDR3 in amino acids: CASSLDRGLFNYGYTF. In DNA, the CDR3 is TGTGCCAGCAGTCTGGACAGGGGACTTTTTAACTATGGCTACACCTTC.

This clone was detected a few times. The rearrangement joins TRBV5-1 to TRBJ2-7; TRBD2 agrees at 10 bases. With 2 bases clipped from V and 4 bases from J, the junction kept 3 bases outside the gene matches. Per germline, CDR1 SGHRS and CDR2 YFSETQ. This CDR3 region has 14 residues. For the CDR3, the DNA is TGCGCCAGCAGCTTTTCTAGCGGGGGATACGAGCAGTACGTC. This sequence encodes CASSFSSGGYEQYV.

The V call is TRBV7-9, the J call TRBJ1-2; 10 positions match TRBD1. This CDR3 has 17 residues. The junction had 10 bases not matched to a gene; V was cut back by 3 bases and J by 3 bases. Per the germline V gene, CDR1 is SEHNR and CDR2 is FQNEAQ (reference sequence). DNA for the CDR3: TGTGCCAGCAGCTTCCCGCGACAGGGGGCGAGGGACTATGGCTACACCTTC. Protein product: CASSFPRQGARDYGYTF.

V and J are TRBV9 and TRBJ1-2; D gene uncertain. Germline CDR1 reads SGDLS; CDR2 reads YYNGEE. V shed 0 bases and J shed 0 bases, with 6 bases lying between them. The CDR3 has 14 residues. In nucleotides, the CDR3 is TGTGCCAGCAGCGTAGATCCGGCTAACTATGGCTACACCTTC. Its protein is CASSVDPANYGYTF. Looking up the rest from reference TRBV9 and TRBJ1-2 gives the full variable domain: DSGVTQTPKHLITATGQRVTLRCSPRSGDLSVYWYQQSLDQGLQFLIQYYNGEERAKGNILERFSAQQFPDLHSELNLSSLELGDSALYFCASSVDPANYGYTFGSGTRLTVV.

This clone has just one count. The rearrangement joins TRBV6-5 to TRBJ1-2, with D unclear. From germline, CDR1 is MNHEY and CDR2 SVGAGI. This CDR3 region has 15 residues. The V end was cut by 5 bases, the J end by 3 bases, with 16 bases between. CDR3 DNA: TGTGCCAGCAGTACCTCGACCGGCGGGCACTATGGCTACACCTTC. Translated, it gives CASSTSTGGHYGYTF.

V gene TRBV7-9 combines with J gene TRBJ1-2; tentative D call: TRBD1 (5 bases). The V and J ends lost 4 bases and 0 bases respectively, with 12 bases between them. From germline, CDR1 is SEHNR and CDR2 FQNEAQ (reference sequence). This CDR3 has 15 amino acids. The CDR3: CASSSQGFANYGYTF. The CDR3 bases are TGTGCCAGCAGCTCCCAGGGATTTGCTAACTATGGCTACACCTTC.

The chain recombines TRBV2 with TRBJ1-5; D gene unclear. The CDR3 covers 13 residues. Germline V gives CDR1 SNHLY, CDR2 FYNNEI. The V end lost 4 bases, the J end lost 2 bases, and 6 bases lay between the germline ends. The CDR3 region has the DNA TGTGCCAGCAGTGTCGAGGGCAATCAGCCCCAGCATTTT. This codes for CASSVEGNQPQHF. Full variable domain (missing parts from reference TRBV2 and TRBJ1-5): EPEVTQTPSHQVTQMGQEVILRCVPISNHLYFYWYRQILGQKVEFLVSFYNNEISEKSEIFDDQFSVERPDGSNFTLKIRSTKLEDSAMYFCASSVEGNQPQHFGDGTRLSIL.

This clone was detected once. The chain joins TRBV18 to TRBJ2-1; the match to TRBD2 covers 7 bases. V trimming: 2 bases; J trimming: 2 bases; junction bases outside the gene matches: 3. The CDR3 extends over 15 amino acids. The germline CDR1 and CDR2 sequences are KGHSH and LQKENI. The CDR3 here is CASSPGLVAYNEQFF. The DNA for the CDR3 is TGTGCCAGCTCACCAGGACTAGTTGCCTACAATGAGCAGTTCTTC.

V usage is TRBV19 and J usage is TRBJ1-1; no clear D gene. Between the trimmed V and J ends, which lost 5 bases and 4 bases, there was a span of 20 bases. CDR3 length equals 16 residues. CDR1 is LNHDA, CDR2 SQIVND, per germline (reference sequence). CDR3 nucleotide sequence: TGTGCCAGTAGTCGGTCGGCGGGGAGGCTGGGCACTGAAGCTTTCTTT. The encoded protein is CASSRSAGRLGTEAFF.

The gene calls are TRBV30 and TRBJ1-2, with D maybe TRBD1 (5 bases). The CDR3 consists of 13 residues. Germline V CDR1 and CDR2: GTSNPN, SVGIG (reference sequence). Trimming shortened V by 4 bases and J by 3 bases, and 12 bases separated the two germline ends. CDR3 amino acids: CAWTQTAYYGYTF. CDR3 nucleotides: TGTGCCTGGACCCAGACAGCGTACTATGGCTACACCTTC.

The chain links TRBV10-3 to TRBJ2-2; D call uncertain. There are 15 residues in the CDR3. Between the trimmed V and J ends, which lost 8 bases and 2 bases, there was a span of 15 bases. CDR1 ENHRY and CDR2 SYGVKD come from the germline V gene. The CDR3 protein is CAIQRPLANTGELFF. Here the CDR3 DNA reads TGTGCCATCCAGCGACCCCTCGCCAACACCGGGGAGCTGTTTTTT.

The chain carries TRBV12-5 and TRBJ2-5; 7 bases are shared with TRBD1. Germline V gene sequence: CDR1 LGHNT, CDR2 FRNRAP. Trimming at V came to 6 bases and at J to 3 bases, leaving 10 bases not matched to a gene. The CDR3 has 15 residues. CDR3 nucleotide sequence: TGTGCTAGTGGCGCATACCGGGACAGAGAAGAGACCCAGTACTTC. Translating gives CASGAYRDREETQYF. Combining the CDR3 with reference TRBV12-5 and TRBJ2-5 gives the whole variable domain DARVTQTPRHKVTEMGQEVTMRCQPILGHNTVFWYRQTMMQGLELLAYFRNRAPLDDSGMPKDRFSAEMPDATLATLKIQPSEPRDSAVYFCASGAYRDREETQYFGPGTRLLVL.

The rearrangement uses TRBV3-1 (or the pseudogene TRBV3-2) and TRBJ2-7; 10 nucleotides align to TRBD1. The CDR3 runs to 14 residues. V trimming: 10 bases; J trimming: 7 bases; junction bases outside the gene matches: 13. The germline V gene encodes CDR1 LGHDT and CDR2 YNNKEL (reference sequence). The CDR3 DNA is TGTGCCACATCTTTCGGGACAGGGGTCGGGGAGCAGTACTTC. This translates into CATSFGTGVGEQYF.

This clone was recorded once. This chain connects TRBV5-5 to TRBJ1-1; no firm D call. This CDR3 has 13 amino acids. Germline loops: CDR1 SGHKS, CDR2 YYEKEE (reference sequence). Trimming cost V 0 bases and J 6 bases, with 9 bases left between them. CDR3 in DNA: TGTGCCAGCAGCTTGGTGGGCAGAGCTGAAGCTTTCTTT. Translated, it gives CASSLVGRAEAFF. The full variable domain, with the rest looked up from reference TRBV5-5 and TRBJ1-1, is DAGVTQSPTHLIKTRGQQVTLRCSPISGHKSVSWYQQVLGQGPQFIFQYYEKEERGRGNFPDRFSARQFPNYSSELNVNALLLGDSALYLCASSLVGRAEAFFGQGTRLTVV.

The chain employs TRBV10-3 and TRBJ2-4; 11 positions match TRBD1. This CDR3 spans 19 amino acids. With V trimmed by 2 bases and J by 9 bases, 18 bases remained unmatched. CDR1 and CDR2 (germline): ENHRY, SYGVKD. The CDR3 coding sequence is TGTGCCATCAGTGAGCCGACAAGGGAGGGGACAGGGGGTTTGGGCATTCAGTACTTC. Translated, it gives CAISEPTREGTGGLGIQYF.

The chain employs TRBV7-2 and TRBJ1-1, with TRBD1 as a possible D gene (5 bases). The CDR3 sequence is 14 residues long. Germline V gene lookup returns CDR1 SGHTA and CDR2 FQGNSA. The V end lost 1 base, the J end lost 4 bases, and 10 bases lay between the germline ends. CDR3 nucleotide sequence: TGTGCCAGCAGCTTAGGAAGACAGAGCACTGAAGCTTTCTTT. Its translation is CASSLGRQSTEAFF.

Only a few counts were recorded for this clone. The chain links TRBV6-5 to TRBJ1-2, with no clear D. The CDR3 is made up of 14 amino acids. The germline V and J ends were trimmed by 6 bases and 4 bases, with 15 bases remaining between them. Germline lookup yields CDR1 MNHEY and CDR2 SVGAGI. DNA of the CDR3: TGTGCCAGCAGGGGAAGTGGACGGGGCTATGGCTACACCTTC. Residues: CASRGSGRGYGYTF.

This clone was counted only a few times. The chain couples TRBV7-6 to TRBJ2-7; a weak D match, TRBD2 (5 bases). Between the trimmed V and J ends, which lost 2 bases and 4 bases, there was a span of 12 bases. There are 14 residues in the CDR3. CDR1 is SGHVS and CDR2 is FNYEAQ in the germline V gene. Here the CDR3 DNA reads TGTGCCAGCAGCTTAAAGGGAGACCCTTACGAGCAGTACGTC. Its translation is CASSLKGDPYEQYV.

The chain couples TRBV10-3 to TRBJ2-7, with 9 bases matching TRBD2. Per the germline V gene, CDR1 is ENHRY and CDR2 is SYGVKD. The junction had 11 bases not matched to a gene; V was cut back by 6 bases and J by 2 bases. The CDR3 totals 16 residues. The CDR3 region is CAISGTASGAPYEQYF. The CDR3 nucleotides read TGTGCCATCAGCGGGACGGCTAGCGGGGCCCCCTACGAGCAGTACTTC.

CDR3 DNA: TGCGCCAGCAGTAGATTAAGGCAGGGCGATTCACCCCTCCACTTT. Translation gives CASSRLRQGDSPLHF. V and J are TRBV5-1 and TRBJ1-6; the D gene is possibly TRBD1 (5 bases). Trimming shortened V by 5 bases and J by 8 bases, and 17 bases separated the two germline ends. The CDR3 sequence is 15 residues long. The germline V gene encodes CDR1 SGHRS and CDR2 YFSETQ.